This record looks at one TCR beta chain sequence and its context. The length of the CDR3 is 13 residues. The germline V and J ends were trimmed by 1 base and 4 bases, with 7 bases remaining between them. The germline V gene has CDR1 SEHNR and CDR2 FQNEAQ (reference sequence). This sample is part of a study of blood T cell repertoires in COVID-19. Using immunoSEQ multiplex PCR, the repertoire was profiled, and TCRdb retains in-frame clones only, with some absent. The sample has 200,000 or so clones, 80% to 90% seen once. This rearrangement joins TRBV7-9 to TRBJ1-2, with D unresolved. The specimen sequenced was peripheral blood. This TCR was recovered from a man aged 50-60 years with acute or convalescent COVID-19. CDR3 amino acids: CASSLDAGYGYTF. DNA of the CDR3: TGTGCCAGCAGCTTAGACGCGGGCTATGGCTACACCTTC.